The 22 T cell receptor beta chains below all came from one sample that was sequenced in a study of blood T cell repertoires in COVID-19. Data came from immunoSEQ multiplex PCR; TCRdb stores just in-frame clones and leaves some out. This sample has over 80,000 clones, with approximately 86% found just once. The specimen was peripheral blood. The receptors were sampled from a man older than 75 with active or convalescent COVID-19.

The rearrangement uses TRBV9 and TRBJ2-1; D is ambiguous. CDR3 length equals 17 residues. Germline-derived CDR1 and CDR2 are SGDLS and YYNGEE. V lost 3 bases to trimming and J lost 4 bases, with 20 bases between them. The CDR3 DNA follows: TGTGCCAGCAGCGGCCGTCTTTTCGCTGGGCCGTACAATGAGCAGTTCTTC. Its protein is CASSGRLFAGPYNEQFF.

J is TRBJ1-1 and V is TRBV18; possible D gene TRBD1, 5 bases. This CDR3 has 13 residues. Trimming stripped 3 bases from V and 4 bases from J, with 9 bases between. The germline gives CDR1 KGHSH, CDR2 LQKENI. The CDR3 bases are TGTGCCAGCTCACCCCCAGGGTCCACTGAAGCTTTCTTT. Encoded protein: CASSPPGSTEAFF.

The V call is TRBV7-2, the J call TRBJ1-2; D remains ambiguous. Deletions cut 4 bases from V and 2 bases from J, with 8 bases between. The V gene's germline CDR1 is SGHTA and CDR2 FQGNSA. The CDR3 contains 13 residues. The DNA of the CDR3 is TGTGCCAGCAGCTCGCACGGGAACTATGGCTACACCTTC. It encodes CASSSHGNYGYTF.

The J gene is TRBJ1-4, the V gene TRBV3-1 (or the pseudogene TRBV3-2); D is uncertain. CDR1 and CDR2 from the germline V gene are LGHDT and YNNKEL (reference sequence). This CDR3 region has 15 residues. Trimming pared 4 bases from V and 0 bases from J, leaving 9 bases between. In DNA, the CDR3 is TGTGCCAGCAGCCGCAACAGAGCAACTAATGAAAAACTGTTTTTT. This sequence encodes CASSRNRATNEKLFF.

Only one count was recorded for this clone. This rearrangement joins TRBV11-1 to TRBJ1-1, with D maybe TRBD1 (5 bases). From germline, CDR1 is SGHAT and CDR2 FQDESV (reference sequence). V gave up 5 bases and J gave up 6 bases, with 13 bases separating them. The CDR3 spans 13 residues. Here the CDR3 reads CASSTRGRSEAFF. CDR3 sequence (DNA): TGTGCCAGCAGCACGCGGGGGAGGTCTGAAGCTTTCTTT.

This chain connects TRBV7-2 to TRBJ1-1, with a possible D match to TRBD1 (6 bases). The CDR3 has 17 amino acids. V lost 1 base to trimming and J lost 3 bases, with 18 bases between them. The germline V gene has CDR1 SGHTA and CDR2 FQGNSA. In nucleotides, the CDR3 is TGTGCCAGCAGCTTAGTCCGACTCCGGGGGGCCTACACTGAAGCTTTCTTT. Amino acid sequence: CASSLVRLRGAYTEAFF.

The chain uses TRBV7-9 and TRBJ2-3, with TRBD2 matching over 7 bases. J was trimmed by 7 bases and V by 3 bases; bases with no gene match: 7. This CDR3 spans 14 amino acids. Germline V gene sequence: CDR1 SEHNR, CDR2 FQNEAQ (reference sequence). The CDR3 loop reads CASSLAGVSHTQYF. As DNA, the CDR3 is TGTGCCAGCAGCTTGGCGGGAGTGTCGCATACGCAGTATTTT.

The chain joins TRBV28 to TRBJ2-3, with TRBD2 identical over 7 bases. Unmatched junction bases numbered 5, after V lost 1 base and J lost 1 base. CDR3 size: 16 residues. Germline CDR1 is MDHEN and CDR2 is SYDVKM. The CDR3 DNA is TGTGCCAGCAGTTTATCTTTGACTAGCCGCACAGATACGCAGTATTTT. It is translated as CASSLSLTSRTDTQYF.

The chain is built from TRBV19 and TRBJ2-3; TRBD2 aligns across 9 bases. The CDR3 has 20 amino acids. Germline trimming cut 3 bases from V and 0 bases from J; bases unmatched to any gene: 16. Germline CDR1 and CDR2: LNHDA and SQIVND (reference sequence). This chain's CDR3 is CASSILSLGLASISTDTQYF. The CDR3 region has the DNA TGTGCCAGTAGTATTCTGTCCCTCGGACTAGCGAGCATTAGCACAGATACGCAGTATTTT.

The CDR3 sequence: CASSPLAASGTNTGELFF. DNA for the CDR3: TGTGCCAGCTCACCACTGGCGGCTAGCGGGACGAACACCGGGGAGCTGTTTTTT. This chain joins TRBV18 and TRBJ2-2; 9 bases match TRBD2. The V gene's germline CDR1 is KGHSH and CDR2 LQKENI. The CDR3 covers 18 residues. V lost 1 base to trimming and J lost 0 bases; unmatched junction nucleotides: 6.

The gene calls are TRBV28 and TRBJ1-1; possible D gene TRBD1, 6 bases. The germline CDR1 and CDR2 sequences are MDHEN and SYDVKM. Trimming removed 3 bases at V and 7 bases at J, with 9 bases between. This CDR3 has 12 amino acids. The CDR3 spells CASSFRGREAFF. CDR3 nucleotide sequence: TGTGCCAGCAGTTTCAGGGGCCGTGAAGCTTTCTTT.

The CDR3 coding sequence is TGCAGCGTTGAAGATTTTTTGAGACAGGGCTACACCTTC. This translates into CSVEDFLRQGYTF. The chain uses TRBV29-1 and TRBJ1-2; possibly TRBD1 for D (5 bases). The CDR3 extends over 13 amino acids. V lost 0 bases to trimming and J lost 8 bases, with 13 bases between them. Germline values: CDR1 SQVTM, CDR2 ANQGSEA.

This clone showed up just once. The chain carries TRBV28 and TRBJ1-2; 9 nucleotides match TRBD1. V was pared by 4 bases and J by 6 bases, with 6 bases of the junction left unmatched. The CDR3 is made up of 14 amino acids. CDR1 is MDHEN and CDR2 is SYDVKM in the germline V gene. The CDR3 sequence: CASSYNRGRDGYTF. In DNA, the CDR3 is TGTGCCAGCAGTTACAACAGGGGGCGCGATGGCTACACCTTC.

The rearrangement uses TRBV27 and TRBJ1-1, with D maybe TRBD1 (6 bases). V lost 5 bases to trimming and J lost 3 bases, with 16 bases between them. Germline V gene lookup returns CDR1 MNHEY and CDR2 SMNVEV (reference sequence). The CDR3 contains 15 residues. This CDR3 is CASSPTGGADTEAFF. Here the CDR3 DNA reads TGTGCCAGCAGTCCTACCGGGGGGGCTGACACTGAAGCTTTCTTT.

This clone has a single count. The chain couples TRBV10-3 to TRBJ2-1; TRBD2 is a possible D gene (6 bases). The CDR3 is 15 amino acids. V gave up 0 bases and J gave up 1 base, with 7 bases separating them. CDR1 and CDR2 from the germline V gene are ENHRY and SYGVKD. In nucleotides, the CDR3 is TGTGCCATCAGTGAGTCTGCGGGATCCTACAATGAGCAGTTCTTC. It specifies CAISESAGSYNEQFF.

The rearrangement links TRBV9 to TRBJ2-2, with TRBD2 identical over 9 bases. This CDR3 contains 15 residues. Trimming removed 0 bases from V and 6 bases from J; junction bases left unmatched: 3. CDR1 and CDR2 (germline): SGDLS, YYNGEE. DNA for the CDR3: TGTGCCAGCAGCGTAGCTAGCGGGGACGCCGGGGAGCTGTTTTTT. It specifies CASSVASGDAGELFF.

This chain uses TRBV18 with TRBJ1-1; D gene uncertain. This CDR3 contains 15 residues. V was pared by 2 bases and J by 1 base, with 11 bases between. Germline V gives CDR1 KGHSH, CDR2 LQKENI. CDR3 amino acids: CASSPSGVSNTEAFF. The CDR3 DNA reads TGTGCCAGCTCACCATCCGGAGTTTCGAACACTGAAGCTTTCTTT.

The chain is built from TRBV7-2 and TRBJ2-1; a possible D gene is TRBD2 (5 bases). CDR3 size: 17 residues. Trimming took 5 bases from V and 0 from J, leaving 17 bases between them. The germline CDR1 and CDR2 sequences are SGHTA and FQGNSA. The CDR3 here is CASSPRSGRRSYNEQFF. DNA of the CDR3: TGTGCCAGCAGCCCCAGAAGTGGGAGACGCTCCTACAATGAGCAGTTCTTC.

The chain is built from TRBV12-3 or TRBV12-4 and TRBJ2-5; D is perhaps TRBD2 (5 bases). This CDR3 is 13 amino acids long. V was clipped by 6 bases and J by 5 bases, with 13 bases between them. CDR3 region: CASSKEGWETQYF. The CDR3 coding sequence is TGTGCCAGCAGCAAAGAGGGCTGGGAGACCCAGTACTTC.

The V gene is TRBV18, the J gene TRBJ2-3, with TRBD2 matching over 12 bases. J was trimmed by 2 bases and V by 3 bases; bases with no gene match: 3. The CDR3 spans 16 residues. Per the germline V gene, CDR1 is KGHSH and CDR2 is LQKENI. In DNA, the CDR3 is TGTGCCAGCTCACCCGGACTAGCGGGAACCACAGATACGCAGTATTTT. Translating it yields CASSPGLAGTTDTQYF.

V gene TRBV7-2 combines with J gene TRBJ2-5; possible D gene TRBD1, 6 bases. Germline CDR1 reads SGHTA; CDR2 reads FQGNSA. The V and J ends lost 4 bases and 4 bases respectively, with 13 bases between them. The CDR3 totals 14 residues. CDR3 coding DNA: TGTGCCAGCAGCTACAACAGGGTTCGAGAGACCCAGTACTTC. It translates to CASSYNRVRETQYF.

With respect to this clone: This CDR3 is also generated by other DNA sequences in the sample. The CDR3 sequence: CASSQDVGANSPLHF. CDR3 sequence (DNA): TGCGCCAGCAGCCAAGATGTGGGGGCTAATTCACCCCTCCACTTT. The rearrangement links TRBV4-3 to TRBJ1-6, with TRBD1 as a possible D gene (6 bases). The CDR3 has 15 residues. The germline CDR1 and CDR2 sequences are LGHNA and YSLEER. Trimming stripped 0 bases from V and 6 bases from J, with 9 bases between.